A single sample gave rise to the 26 T cell receptor beta chains below, sequenced in a study of cytomegalovirus exposure and HLA in healthy donors. The PCR contained 60 Vbeta and 13 Jbeta primers. Using immunoSEQ multiplex PCR, the repertoire was profiled, and TCRdb retains in-frame clones only, with some absent. Of fewer than 250,000 clones in the sample, 70% to 75% were seen once. The material sequenced was PBMCs. These receptors were obtained from a woman in her twenties or thirties in good health and CMV-seropositive.

The gene calls are TRBV7-2 and TRBJ1-2; D is unclear. Trimming removed 5 bases at V and 0 bases at J, with 13 bases between. Germline V gives CDR1 SGHTA, CDR2 FQGNSA. The CDR3 has 15 residues. In DNA, the CDR3 is TGTGCCAGCAGCAGGGAGGTCAGATCTAACTATGGCTACACCTTC. Translated: CASSREVRSNYGYTF.

This clone has a single count. This chain's CDR3 is CSATSGRGEQYF. In nucleotides, the CDR3 is TGCAGCGCCACTAGCGGGAGGGGCGAGCAGTACTTC. The V and J genes are TRBV29-1 and TRBJ2-7; 13 bases map to TRBD2. The CDR3 consists of 12 residues. Germline loops: CDR1 SQVTM, CDR2 ANQGSEA. Losses at the gene ends were 7 bases for V and 6 bases for J; bases not matched to a gene: 3.

V is TRBV7-9 and J is TRBJ2-7; a possible D gene is TRBD2 (5 bases). V was clipped by 8 bases and J by 5 bases, with 13 bases between them. The CDR3 consists of 12 residues. From germline, CDR1 is SEHNR and CDR2 FQNEAQ (reference sequence). The CDR3 region is CASSTAADEQYF. The CDR3 region has the DNA TGTGCCAGCTCCACAGCGGCGGACGAGCAGTACTTC. Filled out from reference TRBV7-9 and TRBJ2-7, the complete variable domain reads DTGVSQNPRHKITKRGQNVTFRCDPISEHNRLYWYRQTLGQGPEFLTYFQNEAQLEKSRLLSDRFSAERPKGSFSTLEIQRTEQGDSAMYLCASSTAADEQYFGPGTRLTVT.

The rearrangement joins TRBV7-2 to TRBJ2-3; 7 bases line up with TRBD2. V trimming: 3 bases; J trimming: 4 bases; junction bases outside the gene matches: 7. CDR3 length equals 15 residues. The germline V gene encodes CDR1 SGHTA and CDR2 FQGNSA. This CDR3 reads CASSLGGSDADTQYF. The CDR3 DNA reads as TGTGCCAGCAGCTTGGGAGGGAGTGACGCAGATACGCAGTATTTT.

This clone has just a few counts. This rearrangement joins TRBV11-2 to TRBJ2-7; unclear D gene. CDR3 length: 12 amino acids. The V gene's germline CDR1 is SGHAT and CDR2 FQNNGV. The V end lost 2 bases, the J end lost 1 base, and 3 bases lay between the germline ends. In nucleotides, the CDR3 is TGTGCCAGCAGCTTACGGTCCTACGAGCAGTACTTC. Translation: CASSLRSYEQYF.

The V call is TRBV5-6, the J call TRBJ2-7; D is unresolved. The CDR3 is 12 residues long. The V gene's germline CDR1 is SGHDT and CDR2 YYEEEE. V was clipped by 0 bases and J by 6 bases, with 7 bases between them. CDR3 nucleotide sequence: TGTGCCAGCAGCTTGGGACTGGGCGAGCAGTACTTC. It codes for CASSLGLGEQYF.

The chain combines TRBV27 with TRBJ1-1; D call uncertain. The germline gives CDR1 MNHEY, CDR2 SMNVEV (reference sequence). This CDR3 spans 14 amino acids. Trimming removed 2 bases from V and 3 bases from J, with 10 bases in between. The CDR3 nucleotides read TGTGCCAGCAGTTTAATCGCCGGAGACACTGAAGCTTTCTTT. Encoded protein: CASSLIAGDTEAFF.

The V call is TRBV11-2, the J call TRBJ2-1; the match to TRBD2 covers 7 bases. CDR1 and CDR2 (germline): SGHAT, FQNNGV. This CDR3 has 17 residues. Unmatched junction bases numbered 7, after V lost 0 bases and J lost 2 bases. CDR3 sequence (DNA): TGTGCCAGCAGCTTAGACGGTAGCGGGCATACCTACAATGAGCAGTTCTTC. Its protein product is CASSLDGSGHTYNEQFF. The entire variable domain, with the rest obtained from reference TRBV11-2 and TRBJ2-1, is as follows: EAGVAQSPRYKIIEKRQSVAFWCNPISGHATLYWYQQILGQGPKLLIQFQNNGVVDDSQLPKDRFSAERLKGVDSTLKIQPAKLEDSAVYLCASSLDGSGHTYNEQFFGPGTRLTVL.

This clone was counted only a few times. V usage is TRBV5-1 and J usage is TRBJ1-1; TRBD1 might be the D (5 bases). The CDR3 loop spans 15 amino acids. V lost 8 bases, J lost 5 bases, and 22 bases lay in between. Germline CDR1 and CDR2: SGHRS and YFSETQ. In DNA form, the CDR3 reads TGCGCCAGTAAACCACTTGTGGAGGGGAGTACTGAAGCTTTCTTT. Translating it yields CASKPLVEGSTEAFF.

In this sample, this clone turned up once. The chain joins TRBV28 to TRBJ2-1; 12 bases are shared with TRBD2. CDR1 MDHEN and CDR2 SYDVKM come from the germline V gene. This CDR3 has 15 residues. V lost 5 bases, J lost 8 bases, and 7 bases stayed unmatched. The CDR3 loop reads CASSLAGGGGYEQFF. The CDR3 coding sequence is TGTGCCAGCAGTCTAGCGGGAGGGGGTGGCTATGAGCAGTTCTTC.

The V and J genes are TRBV5-1 and TRBJ2-7, with TRBD2 matching over 9 bases. The CDR3 sequence is 14 residues long. V shed 5 bases, J shed 2 bases, and the junction held 5 bases outside the gene matches. Germline CDR1 is SGHRS and CDR2 is YFSETQ. The CDR3 coding sequence is TGCGCCAGCAGACCAGCGGGAGGTGCCTACGAGCAGTACTTC. Its translation is CASRPAGGAYEQYF.

The chain has TRBV2 and TRBJ2-2; 7 bases fit TRBD1. V lost 8 bases and J lost 0; bases outside the gene matches: 6. Germline lookup yields CDR1 SNHLY and CDR2 FYNNEI. CDR3 size: 15 residues. This CDR3 is CASLDRDANTGELFF. CDR3 coding DNA: TGTGCCAGCTTAGACAGGGACGCGAACACCGGGGAGCTGTTTTTT.

There are a few counts of this clone. CDR3 nucleotides: TGTGCCAGCTCCTCGGGGCCTAGCGGGGGGAATGAGCAGTTCTTC. Amino acids: CASSSGPSGGNEQFF. The chain joins TRBV18 to TRBJ2-1; 11 bases are a match to TRBD2. CDR3 length: 15 residues. With V trimmed by 6 bases and J by 7 bases, 8 bases remained unmatched. CDR1 KGHSH and CDR2 LQKENI come from the germline V gene.

The J gene is TRBJ1-2, the V gene TRBV5-6, with 8 bases fitting TRBD1. The CDR3 has 15 amino acids. V was pared by 5 bases and J by 4 bases, with 10 bases of the junction left unmatched. Germline loops: CDR1 SGHDT, CDR2 YYEEEE. CDR3 amino acids: CASSFNQGQAYGYTF. The CDR3 DNA reads as TGTGCCAGCAGTTTTAATCAGGGACAGGCCTATGGCTACACCTTC.

The rearrangement uses TRBV11-3 and TRBJ1-1; D may be TRBD1 (6 bases). CDR1 and CDR2 from the germline V gene are SGHNT and YENEEA. The CDR3 is 17 residues long. V lost 2 bases to trimming and J lost 1 base, with 17 bases between them. This chain's CDR3 is CASSLISPEDRNTEAFF. The CDR3, as DNA: TGTGCCAGCAGCTTAATTAGCCCGGAGGACAGGAACACTGAAGCTTTCTTT. Complete variable domain (other parts from reference TRBV11-3 and TRBJ1-1): EAGVVQSPRYKIIEKKQPVAFWCNPISGHNTLYWYLQNLGQGPELLIRYENEEAVDDSQLPKDRFSAERLKGVDSTLKIQPAELGDSAVYLCASSLISPEDRNTEAFFGQGTRLTVV.

This chain connects TRBV5-1 to TRBJ2-7, with a weak D call TRBD2 (5 bases). CDR3 size: 14 residues. The germline CDR1 and CDR2 sequences are SGHRS and YFSETQ. The ends were cut back, 4 bases at V and 5 bases at J, with 16 bases in the middle. CDR3 sequence (DNA): TGCGCCAGCAGCGGTGAGGGTGGTAGCGACGAGCAGTACTTC. Translation gives CASSGEGGSDEQYF.

The genes are TRBV6-5 and TRBJ2-3; D might be TRBD2 (6 bases). In germline, CDR1 is MNHEY, CDR2 SVGAGI. This CDR3 has 15 amino acids. The V end was cut by 6 bases, the J end by 3 bases, with 16 bases between. CDR3 DNA sequence: TGTGCCAGCAGCCCAAAGCGGGCGGGAACAGATACGCAGTATTTT. It specifies CASSPKRAGTDTQYF.

The chain joins TRBV28 to TRBJ1-4; 7 positions match TRBD1. This CDR3 has 20 residues. The junction had 21 bases not matched to a gene; V was cut back by 4 bases and J by 4 bases. The germline V gene has CDR1 MDHEN and CDR2 SYDVKM. The CDR3 is CASSSGSPGTEDYINEKLFF. CDR3 coding DNA: TGTGCCAGCAGTTCGGGCTCCCCCGGGACAGAAGATTACATTAATGAAAAACTGTTTTTT.

CDR3 bases: TGCGCCAGCAGCAGCAAGACAGGGGCGCGGGTCAACACTGAAGCTTTCTTT. This translates into CASSSKTGARVNTEAFF. This chain links TRBV10-1 with TRBJ1-1, with 8 bases that match TRBD1. Germline values: CDR1 WNHNN, CDR2 SYGVQD (reference sequence). This CDR3 region has 17 residues. After removal of 6 bases from V and 2 bases from J, the junction contained 14 bases not matched to a gene.

The J gene is TRBJ2-1, the V gene TRBV12-2; TRBD2, the table's D call, was not compared with the DNA. TRBV12-2 is shown as a pseudogene. The CDR3 spans 13 residues. In nucleotides, the CDR3 is TGTTCTCCTTCGGAGAGGTGCTACAATGAGCAGTTCTTC. This codes for CSPSERCYNEQFF.

The V call is TRBV18, the J call TRBJ2-1; no definite D call. CDR3 length equals 12 residues. Looked up from germline, CDR1 is KGHSH and CDR2 is LQKENI. V lost 4 bases to trimming and J lost 9 bases, with 10 bases between them. CDR3 sequence reads: CASSRLQSEQFF. Written as DNA, the CDR3 is TGTGCCAGCTCACGCCTACAGAGTGAGCAGTTCTTC.

The chain employs TRBV28 and TRBJ1-1; 11 bases align to TRBD1. The junction had 3 bases not matched to a gene; V was cut back by 2 bases and J by 4 bases. The CDR3 length is 15 residues. CDR1 and CDR2 (germline): MDHEN, SYDVKM. This CDR3 reads CASSLGQGASTEAFF. The CDR3 bases are TGTGCCAGCAGTTTAGGACAGGGGGCCAGCACTGAAGCTTTCTTT. Drawing the rest from reference TRBV28 and TRBJ1-1, the complete variable domain is DVKVTQSSRYLVKRTGEKVFLECVQDMDHENMFWYRQDPGLGLRLIYFSYDVKMKEKGDIPEGYSVSREKKERFSLILESASTNQTSMYLCASSLGQGASTEAFFGQGTRLTVV.

This chain joins TRBV5-1 and TRBJ1-3; tentative D call: TRBD1 (5 bases). The V end was cut by 5 bases, the J end by 1 base, with 10 bases between. Germline CDR1 reads SGHRS; CDR2 reads YFSETQ. The CDR3 runs to 14 residues. The CDR3 DNA follows: TGCGCCAGCAGGGGGCAAATGTCTGGAAACACCATATATTTT. Residues: CASRGQMSGNTIYF.

The chain carries TRBV4-1 and TRBJ1-2; D is uncertain. CDR1 is MGHRA, CDR2 YSYEKL, per germline. Trimming took off 3 bases at V and 8 bases at J, with 10 bases between the two ends. The CDR3 contains 12 residues. The CDR3 DNA is TGCGCCAGCAGCCACTCACCGGTGGGCTACACCTTC. Its protein product is CASSHSPVGYTF.

This chain uses TRBV2 with TRBJ2-7, with 12 bases matching TRBD2. This CDR3 is 16 amino acids long. V shed 6 bases, J shed 0 bases, and the junction held 6 bases outside the gene matches. Germline loops: CDR1 SNHLY, CDR2 FYNNEI. CDR3: CASRPLAGGSSYEQYF. Written as DNA, the CDR3 is TGTGCCAGCAGACCACTAGCGGGAGGTTCCTCCTACGAGCAGTACTTC. Complete variable domain (other parts from reference TRBV2 and TRBJ2-7): EPEVTQTPSHQVTQMGQEVILRCVPISNHLYFYWYRQILGQKVEFLVSFYNNEISEKSEIFDDQFSVERPDGSNFTLKIRSTKLEDSAMYFCASRPLAGGSSYEQYFGPGTRLTVT.

The table lists this clone with a count of one. CDR3 amino acids: CASSVQGSVDTQYF. In DNA form, the CDR3 reads TGTGCCAGCAGTGTTCAGGGGAGCGTGGATACGCAGTATTTT. V gene TRBV2 combines with J gene TRBJ2-3; tentative D call: TRBD1 (6 bases). Deletions cut 4 bases from V and 6 bases from J, with 14 bases between. The CDR3 totals 14 residues. Germline V gives CDR1 SNHLY, CDR2 FYNNEI. The full variable domain, its missing parts supplied by reference TRBV2 and TRBJ2-3, is EPEVTQTPSHQVTQMGQEVILRCVPISNHLYFYWYRQILGQKVEFLVSFYNNEISEKSEIFDDQFSVERPDGSNFTLKIRSTKLEDSAMYFCASSVQGSVDTQYFGPGTRLTVL.